The 30 T cell receptor beta chains listed next were all sequenced from one sample in a study of shared clonotypes between healthy human individuals. CD8 cells classed as naive were CD45RO-negative and positively selected for CCR7, excluding terminally differentiated effector memory CD45RA+ cells. TCRdb's table, derived via immunoSEQ multiplex PCR, lists solely in-frame clones and lacks some. The data show approximately 2,200,000 clones, 85% to 95% seen once. The sequenced sample was naive CD8+ T cells from PBMCs. These receptors originate from a man between 18 and 35 years old in good health. Some clones in this sample may be carry-over from other donors' samples.

The chain recombines TRBV7-9 with TRBJ2-7, with 9 bases fitting TRBD1. The V gene end was trimmed by 11 bases and the J gene end by 1 base; junction bases not matched to a gene: 6. CDR1 is SEHNR, CDR2 FQNEAQ, per germline (reference sequence). The CDR3 length is 13 residues. CDR3 residues: CAGKQGASYEQYF. CDR3 coding DNA: TGTGCCGGAAAACAGGGGGCTTCCTACGAGCAGTACTTC.

The chain couples TRBV6-1 to TRBJ2-7; 9 bases align to TRBD1. Germline V gene data show CDR1 as MNHNS and CDR2 as SASEGT. V trimming: 4 bases; J trimming: 3 bases; junction bases outside the gene matches: 16. This CDR3 is built from 18 residues. CDR3 residues: CASSGRGQGNTYGYEQYF. The CDR3 DNA reads as TGTGCCAGCAGTGGTCGGGGACAGGGAAATACCTACGGCTACGAGCAGTACTTC.

J is TRBJ2-7 and V is TRBV7-9, with a tentative D call TRBD1 (5 bases). CDR3 size: 14 residues. The germline V and J ends were trimmed by 4 bases and 1 base, with 11 bases remaining between them. Germline V gene lookup returns CDR1 SEHNR and CDR2 FQNEAQ (reference sequence). The CDR3 coding sequence is TGTGCCAGCAGCTCTAACCAGGGTTCCTACGAGCAGTACTTC. Encoded protein: CASSSNQGSYEQYF.

This clone was counted once. The chain is built from TRBV5-1 and TRBJ1-1; D uncertain. V was trimmed by 0 bases and J by 0 bases, leaving 12 bases between them. The germline CDR1 and CDR2 sequences are SGHRS and YFSETQ. This CDR3 is built from 16 residues. The CDR3 DNA reads as TGCGCCAGCAGCTTGGGGACGGCGGGGATGAACACTGAAGCTTTCTTT. It codes for CASSLGTAGMNTEAFF.

V and J are TRBV28 and TRBJ1-5; D possibly corresponds to TRBD1 (6 bases). The CDR3 loop spans 15 amino acids. Trimming left V 2 bases short and J 9 bases short, with 17 bases between. Looked up from germline, CDR1 is MDHEN and CDR2 is SYDVKM. CDR3 region: CASSLGGPGGAPQHF. The CDR3 nucleotides read TGTGCCAGCAGTTTAGGGGGGCCCGGTGGTGCGCCCCAGCATTTT.

This rearrangement joins TRBV7-9 to TRBJ2-7; the D is unclear. Trimming took off 3 bases at V and 7 bases at J, with 10 bases between the two ends. The CDR3 sequence is 12 residues long. Germline lookup yields CDR1 SEHNR and CDR2 FQNEAQ (reference sequence). CDR3 DNA: TGTGCCAGCAGCTTCCCACGTGAGGAGCAGTACTTC. Protein: CASSFPREEQYF.

The chain uses TRBV10-3 and TRBJ1-4; 7 nucleotides match TRBD1. Germline V gives CDR1 ENHRY, CDR2 SYGVKD. CDR3 length: 17 amino acids. The V segment lost 5 bases and the J segment 5 bases; nucleotides outside the gene matches: 14. The DNA for the CDR3 is TGTGCCATCAGTTCCTTCGGATTTGACAGGGCCAATGAAAAACTGTTTTTT. This encodes CAISSFGFDRANEKLFF.

J is TRBJ2-1 and V is TRBV2, with 13 bases aligning to TRBD2. There are 16 residues in the CDR3. CDR1 and CDR2 (germline): SNHLY, FYNNEI. Unmatched junction bases numbered 11, after V lost 6 bases and J lost 9 bases. The DNA for the CDR3 is TGTGCCAGCAGGGGTTTTACTGGACTAGCGGGAGCTGAGCAGTTCTTC. Amino acid sequence: CASRGFTGLAGAEQFF.

The J gene is TRBJ2-7, the V gene TRBV4-3; 10 bases agree with TRBD1. The germline CDR1 and CDR2 sequences are LGHNA and YSLEER. CDR3 length: 14 residues. The CDR3 loop is CGTSRDRGSYEQYF. The CDR3 DNA reads as TGCGGGACCTCCCGGGACAGGGGCTCCTACGAGCAGTACTTC.

Only one count was recorded for this clone. Additional DNA sequences in this sample encode the identical CDR3. The chain joins TRBV19 to TRBJ2-7, with 7 bases aligning to TRBD1. The CDR3 sequence is 15 residues long. Per germline, CDR1 LNHDA and CDR2 SQIVND (reference sequence). Trimming took 4 bases from V and 3 from J; bases not matched to a gene: 9. The CDR3 DNA reads as TGTGCCAGTAGTACCAGACAGGGTTCGGTCTACGAGCAGTACTTC. Encoded protein: CASSTRQGSVYEQYF.

This clone has more than one count but fewer than ten. The V gene is TRBV29-1, the J gene TRBJ2-7; D unresolved. V lost 7 bases, J lost 2 bases, and 24 bases lay in between. The CDR3 sequence is 16 residues long. The V gene's germline CDR1 is SQVTM and CDR2 ANQGSEA. For the CDR3, the DNA is TGCAGCGCCTATTTATCACCAGCCGCAGACCCCTACGAGCAGTACTTC. Translation: CSAYLSPAADPYEQYF.

This clone came up once. This sample includes further DNA sequences coding for the same CDR3. The chain combines TRBV27 with TRBJ1-2; possible D gene TRBD1, 6 bases. CDR3 length: 14 residues. In germline, CDR1 is MNHEY, CDR2 SMNVEV (reference sequence). V shed 6 bases and J shed 4 bases, with 15 bases lying between them. CDR3 in DNA: TGTGCCAGCAGCCTAGGGGGGGGCGCCTATGGCTACACCTTC. This gives the protein CASSLGGGAYGYTF.

V and J are TRBV4-2 and TRBJ2-3, with D uncertain. The germline V and J ends were trimmed by 10 bases and 0 bases, with 17 bases remaining between them. Germline V gene lookup returns CDR1 LGHNA and CDR2 YNFKEQ. The CDR3 spans 15 residues. The CDR3 sequence: CAKGRLFGSTDTQYF. CDR3 sequence (DNA): TGTGCCAAAGGGCGACTTTTCGGGAGCACAGATACGCAGTATTTT.

This chain connects TRBV10-2 to TRBJ2-7; 11 bases line up with TRBD2. V dropped 5 bases and J dropped 6; count of bases not matched to a gene: 9. Germline V lookup: CDR1 WSHSY, CDR2 SAAADI. The CDR3 sequence is 15 residues long. CDR3 coding DNA: TGCGCCAGCAGTTTCACTAGCGGGGGAACCGGCGAGCAGTACTTC. It translates to CASSFTSGGTGEQYF.

This chain connects TRBV27 to TRBJ2-7, with a tentative D call TRBD2 (6 bases). The length of the CDR3 is 15 residues. The V gene lost 6 bases and the J gene lost 4 bases, with 19 bases spanning the gap. Germline CDR1 MNHEY, CDR2 SMNVEV (reference sequence). CDR3 DNA: TGTGCCAGCAGCCCACTAAGCGGGCGGCTTTACGAGCAGTACTTC. Translated, it gives CASSPLSGRLYEQYF.

The V and J genes are TRBV4-2 and TRBJ1-1, with D hard to call. The CDR3 length is 16 residues. V dropped 0 bases and J dropped 0 bases, with 11 bases sitting between them. Germline-derived CDR1 and CDR2 are LGHNA and YNFKEQ. CDR3 nucleotide sequence: TGTGCCAGCAGCCAAGAACACCCCCGTCTGAACACTGAAGCTTTCTTT. Translated, it gives CASSQEHPRLNTEAFF.

This clone was recorded a few times. This chain joins TRBV30 and TRBJ1-1; perhaps TRBD1 as D (5 bases). The CDR3 spans 14 residues. Germline V gives CDR1 GTSNPN, CDR2 SVGIG (reference sequence). V lost 2 bases and J lost 0, with 10 bases in between. The CDR3 protein is CAWSMGDLNTEAFF. CDR3 sequence (DNA): TGTGCCTGGAGTATGGGGGATTTGAACACTGAAGCTTTCTTT.

The rearrangement links TRBV10-2 to TRBJ1-2, with 7 bases fitting TRBD1. Germline-derived CDR1 and CDR2 are WSHSY and SAAADI. The CDR3 runs 16 residues. V was pared by 4 bases and J by 6 bases, with 14 bases of the junction left unmatched. The CDR3 sequence: CASSGARGALTDGYTF. CDR3 nucleotides: TGCGCCAGCAGTGGTGCCAGGGGGGCCTTGACCGATGGCTACACCTTC.

The V gene is TRBV7-9, the J gene TRBJ2-5; 8 bases agree with TRBD1. Germline values: CDR1 SEHNR, CDR2 FQNEAQ (reference sequence). Trimming at V came to 5 bases and at J to 12 bases, leaving 11 bases not matched to a gene. The CDR3 extends over 13 amino acids. The CDR3 here is CASSDSQTTGEYF. CDR3 coding DNA: TGTGCCAGCAGCGACAGTCAAACGACAGGGGAGTACTTC.

With respect to this clone: Additional DNA sequences in this sample encode the identical CDR3. The V and J genes are TRBV27 and TRBJ2-7; D gene unclear. The germline gives CDR1 MNHEY, CDR2 SMNVEV (reference sequence). V gave up 4 bases and J gave up 2 bases, with 12 bases separating them. The CDR3 totals 14 residues. CDR3 amino acids: CASSSRSGAYEQYF. CDR3 bases: TGTGCCAGCAGTTCCCGGTCCGGTGCCTACGAGCAGTACTTC.

The chain is built from TRBV19 and TRBJ1-1; D gene uncertain. From germline, CDR1 is LNHDA and CDR2 SQIVND (reference sequence). The CDR3 runs to 14 residues. The V end lost 3 bases, the J end lost 2 bases, and 10 bases lay between the germline ends. For the CDR3, the DNA is TGTGCCAGTAGTATGAGGGTTCTTAACACTGAAGCTTTCTTT. Amino acids: CASSMRVLNTEAFF.

In regard to this clone: Other nucleotide sequences from this sample produce the same CDR3. The chain has TRBV28 and TRBJ1-1, with D uncertain. CDR3 length: 14 residues. Trimming pared 3 bases from V and 1 base from J, leaving 9 bases between. Germline V gene data show CDR1 as MDHEN and CDR2 as SYDVKM. The CDR3 sequence is CASSLFGRNTEAFF. The CDR3 coding sequence is TGTGCCAGCAGTTTGTTCGGCAGGAACACTGAAGCTTTCTTT.

Regarding this clone: Other DNA sequences in this sample translate to the same CDR3. The rearrangement links TRBV2 to TRBJ2-7, with 13 bases aligning to TRBD2. This CDR3 has 16 residues. After removal of 5 bases from V and 2 bases from J, the junction contained 6 bases not matched to a gene. The germline gives CDR1 SNHLY, CDR2 FYNNEI. DNA of the CDR3: TGTGCCAGCAGTCAACGACTAGCGGGAGGACCCTACGAGCAGTACTTC. It encodes CASSQRLAGGPYEQYF.

This clone was picked up a small number of times. Other DNA sequences of this sample code for an identical CDR3. This chain connects TRBV5-6 to TRBJ1-5; D gene uncertain. CDR3 length: 12 amino acids. With 3 bases removed from V and 6 bases from J, the gap between germline ends came to 7 bases. The V gene's germline CDR1 is SGHDT and CDR2 YYEEEE. In nucleotides, the CDR3 is TGTGCCAGCAGCTCGGCGGGTCAGCCCCAGCATTTT. It codes for CASSSAGQPQHF.

This chain links TRBV28 with TRBJ1-1; 11 nucleotides line up with TRBD1. V shed 4 bases and J 6 bases; nucleotides not matched to a gene: 7. CDR3 length: 15 residues. In germline, CDR1 is MDHEN, CDR2 SYDVKM. The CDR3 DNA follows: TGTGCCAGCAGTTCCCCGGGACAGGGGGTCGCTGAAGCTTTCTTT. This codes for CASSSPGQGVAEAFF.

This clone was recorded once. The genes are TRBV19 and TRBJ2-2, with 8 bases aligning to TRBD2. Germline CDR1 and CDR2: LNHDA and SQIVND (reference sequence). This CDR3 is built from 16 residues. V was clipped by 3 bases and J by 1 base; unmatched bases: 4. The DNA of the CDR3 is TGTGCCAGTAGTATTGGTGCGGGAGGGAACACCGGGGAGCTGTTTTTT. This codes for CASSIGAGGNTGELFF.

The chain recombines TRBV6-5 with TRBJ2-5, with D unclear. Germline CDR1 and CDR2: MNHEY and SVGAGI. The CDR3 extends over 15 amino acids. V shed 4 bases and J shed 0 bases, with 12 bases lying between them. Here the CDR3 reads CASSFSQGYQETQYF. In DNA form, the CDR3 reads TGTGCCAGCAGTTTCTCGCAAGGGTACCAAGAGACCCAGTACTTC.

The rearrangement uses TRBV25-1 and TRBJ2-5; the D gene is possibly TRBD1 (5 bases). Per germline, CDR1 MGHDK and CDR2 SYGVNS. This CDR3 is 11 amino acids long. V was shortened by 6 bases and J by 7 bases, with 9 bases between the two germline ends. The CDR3: CASRTDATQYF. For the CDR3, the DNA is TGTGCCAGCAGGACAGATGCGACCCAGTACTTC.

V is TRBV27 and J is TRBJ1-2; no definite D call. Germline V gene data show CDR1 as MNHEY and CDR2 as SMNVEV (reference sequence). Trimming pared 4 bases from V and 5 bases from J, leaving 14 bases between. The CDR3 contains 14 residues. The CDR3 bases are TGTGCCAGCAGTTCAATAGGGTTGACATATGGCTACACCTTC. Protein: CASSSIGLTYGYTF.

In DNA form, the CDR3 reads TGCGCCAGCAGCCAAGATCCCGGACACACCTACGAGCAGTACTTC. Amino acid sequence: CASSQDPGHTYEQYF. This chain joins TRBV4-3 and TRBJ2-7; TRBD1 might be the D (5 bases). This CDR3 contains 15 residues. Trimming stripped 0 bases from V and 2 bases from J, with 11 bases between. Germline assignment: CDR1 LGHNA and CDR2 YSLEER.